This T cell receptor (beta chain) stems from a study of blood T cell repertoires in COVID-19. This CDR3 comprises 15 residues. Trimming removed 6 bases at V and 4 bases at J, with 18 bases between. Germline lookup yields CDR1 LNHDA and CDR2 SQIVND (reference sequence). Clones were read by immunoSEQ multiplex PCR, and TCRdb kept only the in-frame ones, dropping some. Altogether about 240,000 clones are present, about nine tenths being singletons, with the ten largest covering roughly 7.8%. V and J are TRBV19 and TRBJ1-2; a possible D gene is TRBD1 (6 bases). The TCR sequence derives from a man aged 55 to 70 who had recovered from COVID-19. Sequencing used peripheral blood. CDR3 region: CASRSNSGTFYGYTF. The CDR3 nucleotides read TGTGCCAGTAGGTCGAACTCCGGGACATTCTATGGCTACACCTTC.